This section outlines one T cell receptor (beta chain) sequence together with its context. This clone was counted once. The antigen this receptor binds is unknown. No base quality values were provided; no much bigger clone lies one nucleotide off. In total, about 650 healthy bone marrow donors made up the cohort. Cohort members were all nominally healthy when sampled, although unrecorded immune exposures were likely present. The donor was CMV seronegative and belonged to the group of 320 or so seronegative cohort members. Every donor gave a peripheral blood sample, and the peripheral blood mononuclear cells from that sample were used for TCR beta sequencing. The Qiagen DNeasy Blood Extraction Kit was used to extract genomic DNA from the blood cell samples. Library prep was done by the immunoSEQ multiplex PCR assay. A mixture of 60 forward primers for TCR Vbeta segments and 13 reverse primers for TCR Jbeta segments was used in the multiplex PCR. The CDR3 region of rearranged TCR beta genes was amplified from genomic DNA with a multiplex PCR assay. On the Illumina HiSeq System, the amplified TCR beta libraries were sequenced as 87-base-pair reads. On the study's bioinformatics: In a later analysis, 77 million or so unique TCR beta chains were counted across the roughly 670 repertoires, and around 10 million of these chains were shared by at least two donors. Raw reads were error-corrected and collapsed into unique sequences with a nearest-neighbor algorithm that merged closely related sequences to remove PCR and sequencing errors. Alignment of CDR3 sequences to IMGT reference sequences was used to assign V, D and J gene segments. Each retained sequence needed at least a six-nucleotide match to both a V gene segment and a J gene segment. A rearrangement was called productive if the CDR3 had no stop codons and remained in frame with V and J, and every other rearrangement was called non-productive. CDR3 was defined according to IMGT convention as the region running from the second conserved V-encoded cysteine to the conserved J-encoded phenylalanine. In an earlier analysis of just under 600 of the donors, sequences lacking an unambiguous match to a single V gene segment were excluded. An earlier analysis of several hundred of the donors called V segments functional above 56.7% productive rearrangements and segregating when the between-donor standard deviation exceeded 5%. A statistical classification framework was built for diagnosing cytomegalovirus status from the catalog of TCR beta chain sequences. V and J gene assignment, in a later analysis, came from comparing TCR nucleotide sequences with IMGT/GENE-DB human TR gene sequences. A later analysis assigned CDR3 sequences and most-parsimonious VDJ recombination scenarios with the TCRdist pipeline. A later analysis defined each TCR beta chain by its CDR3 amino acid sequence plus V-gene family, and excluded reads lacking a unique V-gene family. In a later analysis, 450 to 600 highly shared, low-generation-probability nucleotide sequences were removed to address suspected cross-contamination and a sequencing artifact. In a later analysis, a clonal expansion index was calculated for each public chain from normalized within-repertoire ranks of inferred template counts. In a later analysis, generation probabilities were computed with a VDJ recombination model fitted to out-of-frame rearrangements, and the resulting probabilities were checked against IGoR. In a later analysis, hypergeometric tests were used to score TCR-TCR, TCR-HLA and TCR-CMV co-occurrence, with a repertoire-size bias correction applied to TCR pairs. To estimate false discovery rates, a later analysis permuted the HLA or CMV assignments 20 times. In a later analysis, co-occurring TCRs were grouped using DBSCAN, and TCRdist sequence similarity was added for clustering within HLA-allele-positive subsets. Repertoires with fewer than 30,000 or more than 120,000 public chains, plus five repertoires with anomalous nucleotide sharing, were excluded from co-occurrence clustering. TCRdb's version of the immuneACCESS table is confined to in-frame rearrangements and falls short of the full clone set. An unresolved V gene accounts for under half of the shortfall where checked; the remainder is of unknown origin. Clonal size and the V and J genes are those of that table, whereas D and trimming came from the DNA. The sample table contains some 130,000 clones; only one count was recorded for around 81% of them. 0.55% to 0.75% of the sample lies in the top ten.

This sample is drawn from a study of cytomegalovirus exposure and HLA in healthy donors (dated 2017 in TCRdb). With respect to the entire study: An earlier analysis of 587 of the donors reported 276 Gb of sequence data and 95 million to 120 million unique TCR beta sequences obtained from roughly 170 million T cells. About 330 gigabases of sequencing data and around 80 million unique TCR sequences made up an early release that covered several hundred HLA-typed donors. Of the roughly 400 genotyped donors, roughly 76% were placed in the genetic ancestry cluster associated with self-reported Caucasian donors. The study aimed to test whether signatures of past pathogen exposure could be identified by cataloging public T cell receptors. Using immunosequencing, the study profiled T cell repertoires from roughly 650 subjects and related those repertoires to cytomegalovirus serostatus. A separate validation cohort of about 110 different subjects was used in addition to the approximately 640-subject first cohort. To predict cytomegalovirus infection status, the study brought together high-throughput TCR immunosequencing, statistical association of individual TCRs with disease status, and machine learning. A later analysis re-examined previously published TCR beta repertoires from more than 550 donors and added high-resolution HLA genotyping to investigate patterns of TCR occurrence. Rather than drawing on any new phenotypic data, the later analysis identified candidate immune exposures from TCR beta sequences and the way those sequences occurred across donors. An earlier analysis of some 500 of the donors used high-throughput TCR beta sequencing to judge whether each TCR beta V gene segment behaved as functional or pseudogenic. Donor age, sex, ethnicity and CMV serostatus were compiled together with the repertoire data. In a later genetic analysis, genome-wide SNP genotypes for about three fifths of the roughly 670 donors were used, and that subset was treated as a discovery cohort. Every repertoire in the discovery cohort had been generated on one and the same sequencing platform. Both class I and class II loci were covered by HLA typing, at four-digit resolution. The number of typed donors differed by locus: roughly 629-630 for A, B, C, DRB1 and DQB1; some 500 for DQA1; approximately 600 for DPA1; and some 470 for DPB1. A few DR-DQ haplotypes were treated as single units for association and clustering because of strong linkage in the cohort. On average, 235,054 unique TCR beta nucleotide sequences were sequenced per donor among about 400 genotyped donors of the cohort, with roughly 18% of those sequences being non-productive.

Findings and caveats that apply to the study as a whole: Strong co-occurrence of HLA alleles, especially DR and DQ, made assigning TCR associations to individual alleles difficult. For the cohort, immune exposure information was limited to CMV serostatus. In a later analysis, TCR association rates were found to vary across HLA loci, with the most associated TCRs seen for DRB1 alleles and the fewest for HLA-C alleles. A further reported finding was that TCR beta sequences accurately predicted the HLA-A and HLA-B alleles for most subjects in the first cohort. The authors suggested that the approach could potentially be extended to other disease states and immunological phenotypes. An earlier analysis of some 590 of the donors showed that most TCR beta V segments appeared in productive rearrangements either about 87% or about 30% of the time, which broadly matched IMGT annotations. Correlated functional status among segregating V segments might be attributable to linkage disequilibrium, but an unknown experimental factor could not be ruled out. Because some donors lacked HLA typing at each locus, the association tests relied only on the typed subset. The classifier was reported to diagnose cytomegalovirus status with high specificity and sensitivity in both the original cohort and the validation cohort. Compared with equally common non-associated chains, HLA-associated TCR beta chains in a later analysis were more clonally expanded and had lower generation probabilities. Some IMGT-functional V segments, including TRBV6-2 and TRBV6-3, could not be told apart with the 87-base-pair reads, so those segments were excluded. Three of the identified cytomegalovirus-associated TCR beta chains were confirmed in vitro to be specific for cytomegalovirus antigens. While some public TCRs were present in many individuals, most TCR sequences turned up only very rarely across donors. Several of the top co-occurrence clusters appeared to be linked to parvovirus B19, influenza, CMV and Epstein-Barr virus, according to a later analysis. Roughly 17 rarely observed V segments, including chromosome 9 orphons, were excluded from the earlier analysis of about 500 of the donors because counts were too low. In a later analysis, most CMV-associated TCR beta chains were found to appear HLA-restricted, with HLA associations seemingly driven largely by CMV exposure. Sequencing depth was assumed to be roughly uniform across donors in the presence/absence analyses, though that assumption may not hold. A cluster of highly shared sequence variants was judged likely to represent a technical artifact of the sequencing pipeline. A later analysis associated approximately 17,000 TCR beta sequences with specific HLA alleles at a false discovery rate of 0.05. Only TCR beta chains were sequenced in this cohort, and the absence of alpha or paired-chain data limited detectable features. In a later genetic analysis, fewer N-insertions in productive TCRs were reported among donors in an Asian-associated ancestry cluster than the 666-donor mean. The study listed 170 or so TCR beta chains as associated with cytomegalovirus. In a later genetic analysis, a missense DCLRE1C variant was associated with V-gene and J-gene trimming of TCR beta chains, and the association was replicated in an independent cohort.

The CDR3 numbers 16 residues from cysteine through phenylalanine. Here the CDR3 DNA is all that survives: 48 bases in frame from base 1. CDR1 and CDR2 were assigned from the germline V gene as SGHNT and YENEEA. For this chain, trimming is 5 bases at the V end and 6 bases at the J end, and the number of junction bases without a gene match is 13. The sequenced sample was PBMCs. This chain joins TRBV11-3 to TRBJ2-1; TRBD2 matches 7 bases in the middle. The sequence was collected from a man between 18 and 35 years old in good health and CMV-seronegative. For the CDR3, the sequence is CASSPRRGGGFNEQFF. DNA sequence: TGTGCCAGCAGCCCCAGGCGGGGCGGGGGTTTCAATGAGCAGTTCTTC.